These 25 T cell receptor beta chains share one sample of origin, sequenced in a study of T cell responses to AZD1222 COVID-19 vaccine. The table came from immunoSEQ multiplex PCR; TCRdb's copy has only in-frame clones and leaves some out. The sample carries roughly 160,000 clones, 90% to 95% recorded once. The sequencing used peripheral blood, collected on day 0 of AZD1222 vaccination. All receptors derive from an adult in good health.

The genes are TRBV7-9 and TRBJ2-3, with TRBD2 matching 7 bases. The germline V gene has CDR1 SEHNR and CDR2 FQNEAQ (reference sequence). V lost 5 bases and J lost 1; bases outside the gene matches: 6. The CDR3 runs 15 residues. CDR3 protein: CASSKVGGGTDTQYF. For the CDR3, the DNA is TGTGCCAGCAGCAAAGTTGGGGGGGGCACAGATACGCAGTATTTT.

The chain joins TRBV7-2 to TRBJ2-3, with D possibly TRBD2 on 7 matching bases. V lost 4 bases, J lost 6 bases, and 14 bases lay in between. In germline, CDR1 is SGHTA, CDR2 FQGNSA. This CDR3 region has 14 residues. Here the CDR3 reads CASSSGGFLDTQYF. CDR3 nucleotides: TGTGCCAGCAGCTCGGGGGGCTTCCTGGATACGCAGTATTTT.

The chain couples TRBV28 to TRBJ1-5; D unresolved. This CDR3 region has 18 residues. CDR1 and CDR2 from the germline V gene are MDHEN and SYDVKM. V was cut by 10 bases and J by 1 base, with 26 bases left in between. The CDR3 here is CAISSNQVWRPSNQPQHF. The CDR3 DNA follows: TGTGCCATCTCATCTAACCAGGTATGGAGGCCAAGCAATCAGCCCCAGCATTTT.

The rearrangement uses TRBV5-1 and TRBJ2-7; D not certain. V lost 0 bases and J 2 bases, leaving 9 bases between the germline ends. CDR3 size: 14 residues. Germline CDR1 SGHRS, CDR2 YFSETQ. The CDR3 DNA follows: TGCGCCAGCAGCTTGGAACAGCACACCTACGAGCAGTACTTC. Its protein is CASSLEQHTYEQYF.

V is TRBV2 and J is TRBJ1-1; perhaps TRBD1 as D (6 bases). V was clipped by 6 bases and J by 11 bases, with 16 bases between them. Germline CDR1 is SNHLY and CDR2 is FYNNEI. The CDR3 spans 12 residues. CDR3 amino acids: CASRPDREEAFF. The CDR3 region has the DNA TGTGCCAGCAGACCGGACAGAGAGGAGGCTTTCTTT.

On this clone itself: Germline is not matched at one junction end, which may reflect a read error. The J gene is TRBJ1-2, the V gene TRBV12-3 or TRBV12-4, with 7 nucleotides matching TRBD1. The CDR3 contains 11 residues. CDR3 coding DNA: TGTGCCAGCAGTTTAGAGGGGGCCGCTGCCTTC. Its protein product is CASSLEGAAAF.

The chain couples TRBV18 to TRBJ1-5, with D perhaps TRBD1 (5 bases). CDR1 KGHSH and CDR2 LQKENI come from the germline V gene. V lost 4 bases, J lost 8 bases, and 12 bases lay in between. The CDR3 has 13 residues. CDR3 region: CASSQGSNEPQHF. The CDR3 region has the DNA TGTGCCAGCTCACAGGGGTCGAATGAGCCCCAGCATTTT.

The V and J genes are TRBV7-9 and TRBJ2-6; D not resolved. The CDR3 sequence is 13 residues long. CDR1 and CDR2 from the germline V gene are SEHNR and FQNEAQ (reference sequence). V lost 8 bases, J lost 1 base, and 6 bases lay in between. The CDR3 region is CASAESGANVLTF. The CDR3, as DNA: TGTGCCAGCGCCGAATCTGGGGCCAACGTCCTGACTTTC.

The chain is built from TRBV18 and TRBJ2-1; D not certain. The CDR3 extends over 13 amino acids. Germline values: CDR1 KGHSH, CDR2 LQKENI. Trimming took off 0 bases at V and 8 bases at J, with 8 bases between the two ends. The DNA of the CDR3 is TGTGCCAGCTCACCACCAGTGGTGGATGAGCAGTTCTTC. Its translation: CASSPPVVDEQFF.

The chain combines TRBV19 with TRBJ1-5; D not certain. Trimming left V 4 bases short and J 7 bases short, with 11 bases between. This CDR3 spans 13 amino acids. Germline values: CDR1 LNHDA, CDR2 SQIVND (reference sequence). CDR3 sequence reads: CASSTGSGQPQHF. The CDR3 DNA sequence: TGTGCCAGTAGTACGGGATCGGGGCAGCCCCAGCATTTT.

CDR3 region: CASSEGGLAWTGELFF. The CDR3 DNA follows: TGTGCCAGCAGTGAAGGGGGACTAGCTTGGACCGGGGAGCTGTTTTTT. The chain recombines TRBV2 with TRBJ2-2; 9 nucleotides line up with TRBD2. The CDR3 loop spans 16 amino acids. With V trimmed by 1 base and J by 5 bases, 5 bases remained unmatched. The germline V gene encodes CDR1 SNHLY and CDR2 FYNNEI. Variable domain in full (rest from reference TRBV2 and TRBJ2-2): EPEVTQTPSHQVTQMGQEVILRCVPISNHLYFYWYRQILGQKVEFLVSFYNNEISEKSEIFDDQFSVERPDGSNFTLKIRSTKLEDSAMYFCASSEGGLAWTGELFFGEGSRLTVL.

The sample holds one count of this clone. Lacking the conserved final phenylalanine or tryptophan, this CDR3 likely reflects a read error. No DNA is shown, since the ends of the CDR3 on it are uncertain; the CDR3 is the one TCRdb lists. The chain links TRBV9 to TRBJ1-5. The CDR3 spans 15 residues, counting both ends. Germline loops: CDR1 SGDLS, CDR2 YYNGEE. The CDR3 sequence is CASSVVKVGERDSPG.

The chain couples TRBV7-2 to TRBJ1-1; 10 positions match TRBD1. The junction had 6 bases not matched to a gene; V was cut back by 1 base and J by 1 base. This CDR3 is 17 amino acids long. In germline, CDR1 is SGHTA, CDR2 FQGNSA. DNA of the CDR3: TGTGCCAGCAGCTTAGGGACAGGGGGGTCCCAGAACACTGAAGCTTTCTTT. Translating it yields CASSLGTGGSQNTEAFF.

This clone was seen a single time. V usage is TRBV5-1 and J usage is TRBJ2-2; no definite D call. Germline CDR1 SGHRS, CDR2 YFSETQ. V lost 0 bases to trimming and J lost 6 bases, with 9 bases between them. CDR3 length equals 14 residues. This CDR3 is CASSLVTGPGELFF. The CDR3 nucleotides read TGCGCCAGCAGCTTGGTAACCGGGCCCGGGGAGCTGTTTTTT.

The chain has TRBV30 and TRBJ1-2; D perhaps matches TRBD1 (5 bases). The CDR3 spans 12 residues. Trimming took 2 bases from V and 6 from J, leaving 10 bases between them. Germline V gene data show CDR1 as GTSNPN and CDR2 as SVGIG (reference sequence). The CDR3 spells CAWSTRGNGYTF. The CDR3 DNA sequence: TGTGCCTGGAGTACGAGGGGAAATGGCTACACCTTC.

This clone has just one count. This sequence joins TRBV5-6 and TRBJ2-3; TRBD1 agrees at 8 bases. V lost 0 bases and J lost 3; bases outside the gene matches: 0. The germline V gene encodes CDR1 SGHDT and CDR2 YYEEEE. The CDR3 is 14 residues long. CDR3 sequence (DNA): TGTGCCAGCAGCTTGGGGGACAGGACAGATACGCAGTATTTT. The encoded protein is CASSLGDRTDTQYF.

CDR3 DNA sequence: TGTGCCAGCAGTTATCAGGTGCCATTCTATAATTCACCCCTCCACTTT. It translates to CASSYQVPFYNSPLHF. The chain has TRBV6-5 and TRBJ1-6; no clear D. Germline assignment: CDR1 MNHEY and CDR2 SVGAGI. The CDR3 contains 16 residues. V was shortened by 3 bases and J by 3 bases, with 12 bases between the two germline ends.

The V gene is TRBV29-1, the J gene TRBJ1-1; possible D gene TRBD1, 5 bases. The CDR3 consists of 13 residues. V was cut by 6 bases and J by 0 bases, with 11 bases left in between. Looked up from germline, CDR1 is SQVTM and CDR2 is ANQGSEA. In DNA, the CDR3 is TGCAGCGTCGTCCGCAGGGTGAACACTGAAGCTTTCTTT. This codes for CSVVRRVNTEAFF.

This sequence joins TRBV7-3 and TRBJ1-6; TRBD1 matches at 10 bases. Germline CDR1 and CDR2: SGHTA and FQGTGA. V lost 5 bases to trimming and J lost 9 bases; unmatched junction nucleotides: 10. The length of the CDR3 is 16 residues. For the CDR3, the DNA is TGTGCCAGCAGCCCCGGGGACAGGGGATACGGTTCACCCCTCCACTTT. It translates to CASSPGDRGYGSPLHF.

This chain connects TRBV28 to TRBJ1-6; 8 nucleotides align to TRBD1. The CDR3 totals 14 residues. V lost 8 bases and J lost 7; bases outside the gene matches: 7. Germline loops: CDR1 MDHEN, CDR2 SYDVKM. DNA for the CDR3: TGTGCCAGCGGGCGACAGGGGTTCAATTCACCCCTCCACTTT. It yields the protein CASGRQGFNSPLHF.

The chain links TRBV6-4 to TRBJ2-1; D gene uncertain. This CDR3 is 15 amino acids long. CDR1 is MRHNA, CDR2 SNTAGT, per germline. Trimming took 0 bases from V and 0 from J, leaving 6 bases between them. Here the CDR3 reads CASSDSWSSYNEQFF. In DNA, the CDR3 is TGTGCCAGCAGTGACTCGTGGAGCTCCTACAATGAGCAGTTCTTC.

The CDR3 spells CASSPTGVTNEKLFF. The CDR3 coding sequence is TGCGCCAGCAGCCCCACGGGGGTAACTAATGAAAAACTGTTTTTT. This rearrangement joins TRBV23-1 to TRBJ1-4; possible D gene TRBD1, 5 bases. TRBV23-1 is annotated as an ORF whose role is uncertain. The CDR3 is 15 residues long. Trimming cost V 6 bases and J 1 base, with 12 bases left between them.

This chain links TRBV9 with TRBJ1-6; 9 positions match TRBD1. The V segment lost 6 bases and the J segment 9 bases; nucleotides outside the gene matches: 7. CDR1 is SGDLS, CDR2 YYNGEE, per germline. This CDR3 has 14 residues. The CDR3 sequence is CASNKGTGFSPLHF. The CDR3, as DNA: TGTGCCAGCAACAAGGGGACAGGGTTTTCACCCCTCCACTTT.

This clone was seen once. The chain recombines TRBV5-1 with TRBJ2-2; D may be TRBD1 or TRBD2 (5 bases each). This CDR3 has 14 residues. V lost 4 bases and J 6 bases, leaving 13 bases between the germline ends. Germline V CDR1 and CDR2: SGHRS, YFSETQ. CDR3 region: CASSAFGTPGELFF. For the CDR3, the DNA is TGCGCCAGCAGCGCCTTTGGGACGCCCGGGGAGCTGTTTTTT.

In its sample, this clone was seen a few times. This chain connects TRBV18 to TRBJ1-1; D ambiguous. CDR3 length equals 13 residues. V dropped 3 bases and J dropped 5 bases, with 10 bases sitting between them. CDR1 is KGHSH and CDR2 is LQKENI in the germline V gene. Here the CDR3 reads CASSPRVQTEAFF. For the CDR3, the DNA is TGTGCCAGCTCACCGAGGGTCCAGACTGAAGCTTTCTTT.